The T cell receptor (beta chain) under discussion was sequenced for a study of shared clonotypes between healthy human individuals. Findings of the study overall: The authors expected sequencing depth to affect clonotype sharing among donors. Sample collection involved blood only; tissue repertoires are likely different.

About this clone itself: Its specificity is unknown.

J gave up 2 bases and V 5 bases, and 12 bases lay outside the gene matches. Germline V lookup: CDR1 SEHNR, CDR2 FQNEAQ (reference sequence). There are 16 residues in the CDR3. Original data processing: Junction-only sequences without quality scores came from ImmunoSEQ, so filtering differed. The data were produced by immunoSEQ multiplex PCR, yet TCRdb's version contains in-frame clones alone and is incomplete. Clone size and the V and J calls come from that table; the DNA yielded D and trimming. The sample has around 510,000 clones, around 95% seen once; the top ten hold about 0.068%. This rearrangement joins TRBV7-9 to TRBJ2-7; the match to TRBD1 covers 7 bases. Sequenced material: naive CD4+ T cells sorted from blood. Subset of the sample: CD45RA+ positively selected. The sequence derives from a woman aged 25 to 45 in good health. Here the CDR3 DNA reads TGTGCCAGCAGCACCCCGCCGGGACAGCAGACCTACGAGCAGTACTTC. Its protein product is CASSTPPGQQTYEQYF.